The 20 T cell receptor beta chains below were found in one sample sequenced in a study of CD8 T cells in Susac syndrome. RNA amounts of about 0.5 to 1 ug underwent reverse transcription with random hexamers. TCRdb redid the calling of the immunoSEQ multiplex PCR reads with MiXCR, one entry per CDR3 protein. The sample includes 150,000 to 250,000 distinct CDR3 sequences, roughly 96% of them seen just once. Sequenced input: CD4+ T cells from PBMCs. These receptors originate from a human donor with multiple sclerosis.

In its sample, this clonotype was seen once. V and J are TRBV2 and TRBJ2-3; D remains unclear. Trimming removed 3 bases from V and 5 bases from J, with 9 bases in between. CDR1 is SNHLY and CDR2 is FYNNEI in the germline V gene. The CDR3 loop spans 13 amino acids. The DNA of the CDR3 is TGTGCCAGCAGTGATTCAGTGGGAGATACGCAGTATTTT. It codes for CASSDSVGDTQYF.

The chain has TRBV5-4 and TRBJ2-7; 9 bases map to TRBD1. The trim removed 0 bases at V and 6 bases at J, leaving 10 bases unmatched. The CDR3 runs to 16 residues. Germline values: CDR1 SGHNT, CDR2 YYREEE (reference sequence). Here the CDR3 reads CASSLDPTGGSGEQYF. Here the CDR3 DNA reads TGTGCCAGCAGCTTGGACCCCACAGGGGGCTCGGGCGAGCAGTACTTC.

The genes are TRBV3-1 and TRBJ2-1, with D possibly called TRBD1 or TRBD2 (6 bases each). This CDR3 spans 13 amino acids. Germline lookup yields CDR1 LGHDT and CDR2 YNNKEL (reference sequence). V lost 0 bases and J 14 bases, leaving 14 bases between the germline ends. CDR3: CASSQEGWGAEFF. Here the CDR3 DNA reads TGTGCCAGCAGCCAAGAAGGGTGGGGGGCTGAGTTCTTC.

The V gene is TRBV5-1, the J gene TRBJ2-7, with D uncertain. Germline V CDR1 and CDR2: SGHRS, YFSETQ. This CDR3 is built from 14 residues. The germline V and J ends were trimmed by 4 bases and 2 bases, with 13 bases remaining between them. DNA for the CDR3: TGCGCCAGCAGCGCAAATTATGGGACCTACGAGCAGTACTTC. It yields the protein CASSANYGTYEQYF.

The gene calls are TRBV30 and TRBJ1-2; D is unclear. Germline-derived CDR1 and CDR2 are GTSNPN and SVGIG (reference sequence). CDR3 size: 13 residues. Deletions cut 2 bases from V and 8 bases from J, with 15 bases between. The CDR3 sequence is CAWSTTGLEGYTF. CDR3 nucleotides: TGTGCCTGGAGTACGACCGGATTAGAGGGCTACACCTTC.

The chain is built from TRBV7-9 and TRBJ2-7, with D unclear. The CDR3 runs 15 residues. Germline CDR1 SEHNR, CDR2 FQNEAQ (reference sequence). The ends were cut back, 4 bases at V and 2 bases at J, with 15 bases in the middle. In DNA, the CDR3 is TGTGCCAGCAGCTCCCGGCCCGCCCCCCCCTACGAGCAGTACTTC. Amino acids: CASSSRPAPPYEQYF.

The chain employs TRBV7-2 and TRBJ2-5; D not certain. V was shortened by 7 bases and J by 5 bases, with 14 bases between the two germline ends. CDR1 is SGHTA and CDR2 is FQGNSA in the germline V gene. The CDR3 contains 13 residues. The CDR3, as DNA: TGTGCCAGCACCCTCAACCAACGGGAGACCCAGTACTTC. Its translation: CASTLNQRETQYF.

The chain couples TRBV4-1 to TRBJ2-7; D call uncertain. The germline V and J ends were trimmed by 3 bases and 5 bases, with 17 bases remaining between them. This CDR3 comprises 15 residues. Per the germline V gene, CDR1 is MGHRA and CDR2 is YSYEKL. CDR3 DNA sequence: TGCGCCAGCAGCCAGCAGAGGTCTGGGTGGCACGAGCAGTACTTC. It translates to CASSQQRSGWHEQYF.

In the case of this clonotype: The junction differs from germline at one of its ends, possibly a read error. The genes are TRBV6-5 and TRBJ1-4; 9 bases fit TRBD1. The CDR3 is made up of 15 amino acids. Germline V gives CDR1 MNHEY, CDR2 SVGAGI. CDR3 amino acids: CASSYSGQGYEKLFF. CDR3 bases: TGTGCCAGTAGTTACTCGGGACAGGGTTATGAAAAACTGTTTTTT.

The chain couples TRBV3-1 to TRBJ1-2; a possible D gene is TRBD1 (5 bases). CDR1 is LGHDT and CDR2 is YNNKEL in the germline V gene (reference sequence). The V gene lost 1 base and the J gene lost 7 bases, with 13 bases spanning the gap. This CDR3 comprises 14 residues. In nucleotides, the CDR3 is TGTGCCAGCAGCCAAGCCTTGACAGCGTCTGGCTACACCTTC. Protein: CASSQALTASGYTF.

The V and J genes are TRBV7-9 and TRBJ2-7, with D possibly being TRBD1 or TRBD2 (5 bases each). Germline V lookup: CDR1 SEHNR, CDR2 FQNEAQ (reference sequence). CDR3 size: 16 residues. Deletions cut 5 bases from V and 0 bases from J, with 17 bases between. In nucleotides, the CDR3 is TGTGCCAGCAGCCCCTCCTGGGGGACCAACTCCTACGAGCAGTACTTC. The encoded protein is CASSPSWGTNSYEQYF.

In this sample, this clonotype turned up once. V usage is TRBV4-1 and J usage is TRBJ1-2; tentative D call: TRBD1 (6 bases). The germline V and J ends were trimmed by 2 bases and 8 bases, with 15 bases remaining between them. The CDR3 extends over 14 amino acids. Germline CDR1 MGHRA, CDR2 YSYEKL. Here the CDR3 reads CASSQHRVLGGYTF. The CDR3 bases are TGCGCCAGCAGCCAACACAGGGTCCTGGGAGGCTACACCTTC.

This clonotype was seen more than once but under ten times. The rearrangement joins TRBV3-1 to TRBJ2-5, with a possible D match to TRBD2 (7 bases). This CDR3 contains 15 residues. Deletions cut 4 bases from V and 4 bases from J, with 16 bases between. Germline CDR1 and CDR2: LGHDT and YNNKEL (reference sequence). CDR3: CASSLTSKGGETQYF. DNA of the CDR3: TGTGCCAGCAGCCTGACTAGCAAGGGGGGAGAGACCCAGTACTTC.

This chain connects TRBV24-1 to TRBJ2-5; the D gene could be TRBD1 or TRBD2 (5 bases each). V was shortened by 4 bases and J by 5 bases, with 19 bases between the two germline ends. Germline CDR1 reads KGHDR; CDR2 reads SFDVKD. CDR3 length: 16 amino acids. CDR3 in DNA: TGTGCCACCAGTGACCCGGGGCAATGGCTCCATGAGACCCAGTACTTC. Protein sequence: CATSDPGQWLHETQYF.

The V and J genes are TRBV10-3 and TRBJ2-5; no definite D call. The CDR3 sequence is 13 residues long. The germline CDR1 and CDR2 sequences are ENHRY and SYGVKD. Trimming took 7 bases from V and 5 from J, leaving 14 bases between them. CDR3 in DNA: TGTGCCATCATGCCCGGGCTTGGGGAGACCCAGTACTTC. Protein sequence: CAIMPGLGETQYF.

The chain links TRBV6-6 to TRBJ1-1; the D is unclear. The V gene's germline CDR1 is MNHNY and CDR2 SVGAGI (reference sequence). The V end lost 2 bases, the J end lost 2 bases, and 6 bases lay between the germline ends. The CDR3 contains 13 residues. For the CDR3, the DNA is TGTGCCAGCAGTTACATAGGCAACACTGAAGCTTTCTTT. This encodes CASSYIGNTEAFF.

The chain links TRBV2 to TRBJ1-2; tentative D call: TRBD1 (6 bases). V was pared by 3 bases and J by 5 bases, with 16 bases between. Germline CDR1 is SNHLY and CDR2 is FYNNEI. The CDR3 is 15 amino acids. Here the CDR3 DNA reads TGTGCCAGCAGTGACGGCCGGGGGCGCGTTTATGGCTACACCTTC. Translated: CASSDGRGRVYGYTF.

The CDR3 sequence: CASSYGQETQYF. CDR3 in DNA: TGCGCCAGCAGCTACGGACAAGAGACCCAGTACTTC. This chain connects TRBV5-1 to TRBJ2-5; D not resolved. Trimming removed 3 bases from V and 2 bases from J, with 5 bases in between. The germline gives CDR1 SGHRS, CDR2 YFSETQ. The CDR3 contains 12 residues.

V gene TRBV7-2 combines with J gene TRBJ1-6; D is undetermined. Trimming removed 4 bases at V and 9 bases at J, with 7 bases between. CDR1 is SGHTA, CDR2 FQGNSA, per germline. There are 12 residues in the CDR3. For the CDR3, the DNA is TGTGCCAGCAGCTCCTTTCCTTCACCCCTCCACTTT. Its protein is CASSSFPSPLHF.

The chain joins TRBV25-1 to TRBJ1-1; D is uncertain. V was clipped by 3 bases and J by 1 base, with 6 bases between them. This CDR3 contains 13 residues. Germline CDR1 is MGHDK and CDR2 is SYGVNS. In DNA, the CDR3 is TGTGCCAGCAGTGACCTCTGGAACACTGAAGCTTTCTTT. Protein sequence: CASSDLWNTEAFF.